This T cell receptor (beta chain) was identified in a study of radiotherapy plus CTLA-4 blockade in lung cancer (dated by TCRdb to 2016 to 2019). Background on the whole study: Objective responses occurred in about 20% of enrolled patients, and 25% to 40% achieved disease control. Beyond this particular receptor, the publication reports: After treatment with radiotherapy and ipilimumab, TCR clones that came from tumors expanded in the peripheral blood. The strongest predictors of response, as reported, were early dynamic changes in blood T cell clones along with a rise in serum interferon-beta after radiation.

The study tested focal radiation therapy combined with CTLA-4 blockade (ipilimumab) in patients with chemo-refractory metastatic non-small-cell lung cancer. To note about this clone: Its antigen is still unknown. Base qualities are not at hand, and no much larger clone is one base apart.

Germline trimming amounts to 7 bases on V and 5 bases on J, with 10 as the count of junction bases outside the gene matches. Reading from cysteine to phenylalanine, the CDR3 counts 14 amino acids. Only the CDR3 part of the read is kept: 42 bases, read in frame from the first base. Via the germline V gene (reference sequence), CDR1 is LNHDA and CDR2 SQIVND. The library was built by means of the immunoSEQ multiplex PCR assay. TCRdb limited this immuneACCESS table to in-frame rearrangements with V and J called. A share of clones is missing; checked studies link under half to unresolved V genes, and the rest is unexplained. Here the sample has about 53,000 clones; about four fifths occur a single time. The ten top clones hold 4.5% to 5% of the sample.

The specimen was peripheral blood, collected from a patient treated with radiotherapy plus ipilimumab. This clonotype was obtained from a human donor with non-small cell lung cancer whose response to radiotherapy plus ipilimumab could not be evaluated. The chain was built from TRBV19 and TRBJ1-1, with TRBD1 matching 7 junction bases. The CDR3 protein: CASNHRGRGTEAFF. The nucleotide sequence is given as TGTGCCAGTAACCACAGGGGAAGAGGAACTGAAGCTTTCTTT.